This entry lists 29 T cell receptor beta chains sequenced from one sample in a study of blood T cell repertoires in COVID-19. Clones were sequenced by immunoSEQ multiplex PCR, and TCRdb holds only the in-frame ones, with some missing. The sample consists of approximately 140,000 clones, 88% of them appearing once. The sample taken for sequencing was peripheral blood. Receptors were obtained from a human donor in a cohort sampled during active COVID-19.

The CDR3 region has the DNA TGTGCCAGCAGCCCGGACAGTAACTATGGCTACACCTTC. Protein: CASSPDSNYGYTF. The chain uses TRBV3-1 (or the pseudogene TRBV3-2) and TRBJ1-2, with D possibly matching TRBD1 (6 bases). CDR3 length equals 13 residues. V shed 4 bases and J shed 1 base, with 7 bases lying between them. From germline, CDR1 is LGHDT and CDR2 YNNKEL (reference sequence).

The chain couples TRBV5-4 to TRBJ1-1, with TRBD1 matching over 8 bases. Germline CDR1 reads SGHNT; CDR2 reads YYREEE (reference sequence). After removal of 0 bases from V and 6 bases from J, the junction contained 13 bases not matched to a gene. There are 17 residues in the CDR3. The CDR3 loop is CASSLGIGDRLGSEAFF. The CDR3 DNA reads as TGTGCCAGCAGCTTGGGAATAGGGGACAGGTTGGGATCTGAAGCTTTCTTT.

The CDR3 nucleotides read TGTGCCAGCAAAGAGGGGACTAGCACAGATACGCAGTATTTT. This encodes CASKEGTSTDTQYF. The chain couples TRBV9 to TRBJ2-3, with D perhaps TRBD2 (6 bases). V was cut by 6 bases and J by 0 bases, with 11 bases left in between. CDR1 and CDR2 (germline): SGDLS, YYNGEE. This CDR3 has 14 residues.

This clone was counted once. The rearrangement links TRBV7-2 to TRBJ1-6, with D possibly being TRBD1 (5 bases). CDR1 is SGHTA, CDR2 FQGNSA, per germline. The V end lost 1 base, the J end lost 4 bases, and 17 bases lay between the germline ends. This CDR3 comprises 18 residues. CDR3 loop: CASSLEAWGRIYNSPLHF. Here the CDR3 DNA reads TGTGCCAGCAGCTTAGAGGCGTGGGGCCGGATTTATAATTCACCCCTCCACTTT.

The V and J genes are TRBV5-1 and TRBJ1-3; 7 positions match TRBD1. Losses at the gene ends were 4 bases for V and 0 bases for J; bases not matched to a gene: 7. CDR1 and CDR2 from the germline V gene are SGHRS and YFSETQ. The CDR3 runs 16 residues. For the CDR3, the DNA is TGCGCCAGCAGCCTTGGGGGGACAGTCTCTGGAAACACCATATATTTT. Amino acid sequence: CASSLGGTVSGNTIYF.

The chain uses TRBV6-1 and TRBJ2-3; D is perhaps TRBD1 (6 bases). This CDR3 has 17 amino acids. Trimming took 2 bases from V and 0 from J, leaving 15 bases between them. Germline values: CDR1 MNHNS, CDR2 SASEGT. The CDR3 bases are TGTGCCAGCAGTGAATTCGAGACAGGCCCCAGCACAGATACGCAGTATTTT. The encoded protein is CASSEFETGPSTDTQYF.

The V call is TRBV6-5, the J call TRBJ2-7; no reliable D call. The CDR3 is made up of 11 amino acids. In germline, CDR1 is MNHEY, CDR2 SVGAGI. The CDR3 protein is CDFDWSYEQYF. The DNA for the CDR3 is TGTGACTTCGACTGGTCCTACGAGCAGTACTTC.

In its sample, this clone was seen once. V is TRBV24-1 and J is TRBJ2-3; TRBD1 matches 12 bases. The CDR3 loop spans 17 amino acids. Germline V gene data show CDR1 as KGHDR and CDR2 as SFDVKD. V shed 7 bases and J 2 bases; nucleotides not matched to a gene: 9. The CDR3 sequence is CATSGRDRGQDTDTQYF. CDR3 DNA: TGTGCCACCAGCGGCCGGGACAGGGGGCAAGACACAGATACGCAGTATTTT.

This clone was seen just once. CDR3 coding DNA: TGCGCCAGCAGCTGGGGACTAGCGTCGGCCCAATGGGATACGCAGTATTTT. As protein: CASSWGLASAQWDTQYF. The chain uses TRBV5-1 and TRBJ2-3, with 10 nucleotides matching TRBD2. The ends lost 3 bases at V and 6 bases at J; junction bases unmatched: 13. This CDR3 has 17 amino acids. The germline V gene encodes CDR1 SGHRS and CDR2 YFSETQ.

This clone was found once. The chain couples TRBV7-2 to TRBJ2-5; 9 bases are a match to TRBD2. Trimming at V came to 6 bases and at J to 3 bases, leaving 11 bases not matched to a gene. This CDR3 is 16 amino acids long. CDR1 and CDR2 from the germline V gene are SGHTA and FQGNSA. This CDR3 is CASRPVGGGGKETQYF. CDR3 sequence (DNA): TGTGCCAGCAGACCCGTCGGCGGGGGGGGGAAAGAGACCCAGTACTTC.

The chain combines TRBV27 with TRBJ2-3; 10 nucleotides agree with TRBD2. This CDR3 is 19 amino acids long. V lost 0 bases, J lost 2 bases, and 11 bases stayed unmatched. Germline V gives CDR1 MNHEY, CDR2 SMNVEV (reference sequence). For the CDR3, the DNA is TGTGCCAGCAGTTTATCGGTAGCGGGGGGACCCTTCCACACAGATACGCAGTATTTT. It yields the protein CASSLSVAGGPFHTDTQYF.

The CDR3 DNA reads as TGTGCCAGCAGCCTGACAGGGGAAGAGACCCAGTACTTC. It yields the protein CASSLTGEETQYF. This rearrangement joins TRBV3-1 (or the pseudogene TRBV3-2) to TRBJ2-5, with 8 bases aligning to TRBD1. There are 13 residues in the CDR3. V trimming: 4 bases; J trimming: 3 bases; junction bases outside the gene matches: 1. Germline V gives CDR1 LGHDT, CDR2 YNNKEL (reference sequence).

This clone was recorded once. The rearrangement uses TRBV11-2 and TRBJ2-7; tentative D call: TRBD2 (8 bases). Trimming removed 7 bases at V and 4 bases at J, with 23 bases between. The CDR3 has 16 residues. The germline V gene has CDR1 SGHAT and CDR2 FQNNGV. The CDR3 is CASTVGGGGNIYEQYF. In DNA form, the CDR3 reads TGTGCCAGCACCGTAGGGGGCGGGGGGAATATTTACGAGCAGTACTTC.

The V and J genes are TRBV7-8 and TRBJ1-5; D is perhaps TRBD1 (6 bases). V lost 0 bases and J lost 1, with 13 bases in between. The CDR3 loop spans 17 amino acids. The germline V gene has CDR1 SGHVS and CDR2 FQNEAQ. CDR3 coding DNA: TGTGCCAGCAGCTTAGCTTCCCAGAGGGGGAGCAATCAGCCCCAGCATTTT. Protein sequence: CASSLASQRGSNQPQHF.

The rearrangement uses TRBV6-5 and TRBJ2-2; TRBD1 aligns across 7 bases. Germline V gene sequence: CDR1 MNHEY, CDR2 SVGAGI. The CDR3 runs to 16 residues. V was clipped by 2 bases and J by 3 bases; unmatched bases: 6. In nucleotides, the CDR3 is TGTGCCAGCAGTTACCGTGACAGGGTGCACACCGGGGAGCTGTTTTTT. It encodes CASSYRDRVHTGELFF.

The genes are TRBV6-5 and TRBJ2-2; TRBD1 matches 9 bases. Germline V CDR1 and CDR2: MNHEY, SVGAGI. After removal of 4 bases from V and 6 bases from J, the junction contained 9 bases not matched to a gene. The CDR3 contains 16 residues. DNA of the CDR3: TGTGCCAGCAGTTCGGTTACAGGGGGCGCATCCGGGGAGCTGTTTTTT. Translating it yields CASSSVTGGASGELFF.

This sequence joins TRBV3-1 (or the pseudogene TRBV3-2) and TRBJ2-7, with D unresolved. The CDR3 covers 12 residues. Trimming took off 4 bases at V and 3 bases at J, with 7 bases between the two ends. CDR1 is LGHDT and CDR2 is YNNKEL in the germline V gene (reference sequence). CDR3 bases: TGTGCCAGCAGCCGATCCAGCTACGAGCAGTACTTC. Residues: CASSRSSYEQYF.

The chain links TRBV4-1 to TRBJ2-1; tentatively, D is TRBD2 (5 bases). CDR3 size: 14 residues. V was pared by 0 bases and J by 10 bases, with 13 bases between. Germline V CDR1 and CDR2: MGHRA, YSYEKL. In DNA form, the CDR3 reads TGCGCCAGCAGCCAAGATGTTACCAGCGGCGAGCAGTTCTTC. Translating gives CASSQDVTSGEQFF.

The V call is TRBV30, the J call TRBJ1-2, with D unclear. Germline CDR1 reads GTSNPN; CDR2 reads SVGIG (reference sequence). The length of the CDR3 is 14 residues. Between the trimmed V and J ends, which lost 1 base and 3 bases, there was a span of 12 bases. The CDR3 nucleotides are TGTGCCTGGAGTGGTGGAGGACGCTACTATGGCTACACCTTC. It encodes CAWSGGGRYYGYTF.

As to this clone: This sample includes further DNA sequences coding for the same CDR3. The chain combines TRBV3-1 (or the pseudogene TRBV3-2) with TRBJ2-2; D is perhaps TRBD2 (5 bases). The V and J ends lost 7 bases and 5 bases respectively, with 11 bases between them. Germline loops: CDR1 LGHDT, CDR2 YNNKEL (reference sequence). This CDR3 is built from 13 residues. CDR3 protein: CASTPGGTGELFF. CDR3 sequence (DNA): TGTGCCAGCACCCCAGGCGGGACCGGGGAGCTGTTTTTT.

The chain links TRBV6-2 or TRBV6-3 to TRBJ1-1; D is possibly TRBD1 (5 bases). The V end was cut by 2 bases, the J end by 5 bases, with 9 bases between. Germline V lookup: CDR1 MNHEY, CDR2 SVGEGT. The CDR3 is 13 amino acids. CDR3 nucleotide sequence: TGTGCCAGCAGTTACGTGGGGGGAACTGAAGCTTTCTTT. This sequence encodes CASSYVGGTEAFF.

V usage is TRBV25-1 and J usage is TRBJ2-3; D gene unclear. V was shortened by 2 bases and J by 6 bases, with 12 bases between the two germline ends. The CDR3 loop spans 14 amino acids. Germline CDR1 MGHDK, CDR2 SYGVNS. The CDR3 region has the DNA TGTGCCAGCAGTGAAGAGTTTCGAGCGGATACGCAGTATTTT. Amino acid sequence: CASSEEFRADTQYF.

This sequence joins TRBV6-6 and TRBJ1-1; 11 bases fit TRBD1. This CDR3 has 16 residues. Germline lookup yields CDR1 MNHNY and CDR2 SVGAGI (reference sequence). Trimming took 0 bases from V and 4 from J; bases not matched to a gene: 4. In DNA form, the CDR3 reads TGTGCCAGCAGTTACTCCCGGGACAGGGGGGTCACTGAAGCTTTCTTT. Its translation is CASSYSRDRGVTEAFF.

The chain carries TRBV6-5 and TRBJ1-6, with no clear D. V dropped 0 bases and J dropped 13 bases, with 16 bases sitting between them. CDR3 length: 15 amino acids. Germline CDR1 and CDR2: MNHEY and SVGAGI. The CDR3 loop is CASSYSSGRGGPLHF. Here the CDR3 DNA reads TGTGCCAGCAGTTACTCTTCCGGACGGGGTGGCCCCCTCCACTTT.

The rearrangement uses TRBV27 and TRBJ2-7; D may be TRBD1 (6 bases). This CDR3 contains 14 residues. The germline V gene has CDR1 MNHEY and CDR2 SMNVEV (reference sequence). The V gene lost 4 bases and the J gene lost 3 bases, with 13 bases spanning the gap. In DNA form, the CDR3 reads TGTGCCAGCAGTTCAGGGGCACGAGGCTACGAGCAGTACTTC. Protein product: CASSSGARGYEQYF.

This clone was picked up one time. This chain connects TRBV4-3 to TRBJ2-1; TRBD2 agrees at 11 bases. The CDR3 has 19 amino acids. Germline V gene data show CDR1 as LGHNA and CDR2 as YSLEER. Trimming removed 1 base from V and 7 bases from J; junction bases left unmatched: 15. The CDR3 spells CASSQGPGVAGGRGNEQFF. In nucleotides, the CDR3 is TGCGCCAGCAGCCAAGGACCCGGGGTAGCGGGGGGGAGAGGAAATGAGCAGTTCTTC.

Here the CDR3 DNA reads TGTGCCATCAGTCCAGCGGGACTAGCGGGGACAGATACGCAGTATTTT. Translating gives CAISPAGLAGTDTQYF. The chain has TRBV10-3 and TRBJ2-3; 13 bases line up with TRBD2. The germline V gene has CDR1 ENHRY and CDR2 SYGVKD. The CDR3 runs 16 residues. The junction had 5 bases not matched to a gene; V was cut back by 5 bases and J by 3 bases.

The chain recombines TRBV13 with TRBJ2-3; 12 nucleotides match TRBD2. The CDR3 loop spans 17 amino acids. CDR1 is PRHDT, CDR2 FYEKMQ, per germline (reference sequence). The ends lost 5 bases at V and 2 bases at J; junction bases unmatched: 8. The CDR3 protein is CASSPRTSGKNTDTQYF. The CDR3 nucleotides are TGTGCCAGCAGCCCCCGGACTAGCGGGAAGAACACAGATACGCAGTATTTT.

V gene TRBV5-1 combines with J gene TRBJ2-1, with D tentatively TRBD1 (5 bases). Germline-derived CDR1 and CDR2 are SGHRS and YFSETQ. The CDR3 extends over 16 amino acids. Deletions cut 0 bases from V and 4 bases from J, with 14 bases between. The CDR3 loop reads CASSLGGAIGYNEQFF. In nucleotides, the CDR3 is TGCGCCAGCAGCTTGGGGGGCGCAATCGGGTACAATGAGCAGTTCTTC. Supplemented by reference TRBV5-1 and TRBJ2-1, the full variable domain reads KAGVTQTPRYLIKTRGQQVTLSCSPISGHRSVSWYQQTPGQGLQFLFEYFSETQRNKGNFPGRFSGRQFSNSRSEMNVSTLELGDSALYLCASSLGGAIGYNEQFFGPGTRLTVL.